Each of the 28 T cell receptor beta chains below was sequenced from the same sample in a study of CD8 T cells in ankylosing spondylitis. Points from the study as a whole: Several highly homologous variants formed a TCR beta motif that appeared characteristic of ankylosing spondylitis blood.

Their antigens are not known. TCRdb re-analysed the 5' RACE reads in MiXCR, keeping a single row per CDR3 protein. The sample includes under 450,000 distinct CDR3 sequences, 17% of them seen just once. The sequencing input was blood, either unsorted or a sorted T cell fraction (not recorded which). The receptor source for this set is a male donor with ankylosing spondylitis.

This chain uses TRBV27 with TRBJ2-7; 10 positions agree with TRBD2. With 6 bases clipped from V and 3 bases from J, the junction kept 11 bases outside the gene matches. There are 16 residues in the CDR3. CDR1 and CDR2 (germline): MNHEY, SMNVEV (reference sequence). In DNA, the CDR3 is TGTGCCAGCAGCCAACAACCGGGACTAGCGATCTACGAGCAGTACTTC. Translated, it gives CASSQQPGLAIYEQYF.

Only a few counts were recorded for this clonotype. The rearrangement links TRBV24-1 to TRBJ2-2, with 8 bases lining up with TRBD2. The CDR3 consists of 14 residues. The germline V gene encodes CDR1 KGHDR and CDR2 SFDVKD. After removal of 3 bases from V and 10 bases from J, the junction contained 6 bases not matched to a gene. CDR3 bases: TGTGCCACCAGTGATCCCAAGCGGGAGATGGAGCTGTTTTTT. Protein sequence: CATSDPKREMELFF.

This chain connects TRBV29-1 to TRBJ1-2; D call uncertain. V lost 4 bases, J lost 4 bases, and 7 bases lay in between. CDR1 and CDR2 (germline): SQVTM, ANQGSEA. The CDR3 covers 11 residues. CDR3 bases: TGCAGCGTTGGTTCCTCCTATGGCTACACCTTC. As protein: CSVGSSYGYTF.

This clonotype came up a few times. The chain uses TRBV5-4 and TRBJ2-1, with a tentative D call TRBD2 (6 bases). V lost 0 bases to trimming and J lost 3 bases, with 13 bases between them. This CDR3 is 16 amino acids long. From germline, CDR1 is SGHNT and CDR2 YYREEE (reference sequence). This CDR3 is CASSLAPGESYNEQFF. CDR3 in DNA: TGTGCCAGCAGCTTGGCCCCGGGAGAGAGCTACAATGAGCAGTTCTTC.

The chain recombines TRBV6-5 with TRBJ2-2, with 8 positions matching TRBD2. Losses at the gene ends were 1 base for V and 2 bases for J; bases not matched to a gene: 6. Per the germline V gene, CDR1 is MNHEY and CDR2 is SVGAGI. The CDR3 length is 17 residues. The CDR3 loop is CASSYLGAGVNTGELFF. In nucleotides, the CDR3 is TGTGCCAGCAGTTACTTGGGAGCGGGGGTTAACACCGGGGAGCTGTTTTTT.

This clonotype was seen many times. The genes are TRBV12-3 or TRBV12-4 and TRBJ2-1; 13 nucleotides match TRBD2. This CDR3 has 17 amino acids. The V segment lost 5 bases and the J segment 6 bases; nucleotides outside the gene matches: 10. CDR3 in amino acids: CASSPGLAGTKGNEQFF. As DNA, the CDR3 is TGTGCCAGCAGTCCGGGACTAGCGGGGACCAAGGGCAATGAGCAGTTCTTC.

This clonotype was seen ten or more times. The genes are TRBV5-1 and TRBJ2-3; D not certain. This CDR3 comprises 16 residues. V was cut by 1 base and J by 2 bases, with 14 bases left in between. The germline CDR1 and CDR2 sequences are SGHRS and YFSETQ. CDR3 nucleotides: TGCGCCAGCAGCTTGTTTGGCGGTACTACCACAGATACGCAGTATTTT. Residues: CASSLFGGTTTDTQYF.

The rearrangement links TRBV18 to TRBJ2-5, with D possibly TRBD2 on 6 matching bases. The CDR3 is 14 residues long. Trimming removed 6 bases at V and 2 bases at J, with 13 bases between. Germline values: CDR1 KGHSH, CDR2 LQKENI. CDR3 sequence: CASSPGGIQETQYF. CDR3 nucleotides: TGTGCCAGCTCCCCGGGCGGGATTCAAGAGACCCAGTACTTC.

The rearrangement joins TRBV6-1 to TRBJ2-3, with D possibly being TRBD1 (6 bases). This CDR3 spans 12 amino acids. Trimming pared 6 bases from V and 6 bases from J, leaving 10 bases between. The germline V gene encodes CDR1 MNHNS and CDR2 SASEGT. Written as DNA, the CDR3 is TGTGCCAGCAGGAAGGGGGAGGATACGCAGTATTTT. Protein sequence: CASRKGEDTQYF.

This clonotype has only a few counts. This chain links TRBV10-3 with TRBJ1-2; D is perhaps TRBD1 (5 bases). The CDR3 sequence is 13 residues long. V lost 5 bases to trimming and J lost 3 bases, with 10 bases between them. CDR1 and CDR2 from the germline V gene are ENHRY and SYGVKD. Written as DNA, the CDR3 is TGTGCCATCAGTCGGGACGGGGACTATGGCTACACCTTC. This encodes CAISRDGDYGYTF.

This clonotype was seen at least ten times. V is TRBV20-1 and J is TRBJ2-3; 8 bases match TRBD1. CDR3 length: 14 amino acids. Germline V gives CDR1 DFQATT, CDR2 SNEGSKA (reference sequence). J lost 5 bases, V lost 3 bases, and 7 bases had no gene match. The CDR3 DNA is TGCAGTGCTAGTCGGCAGGGGGCCCAAGATACGCAGTATTTT. Its protein is CSASRQGAQDTQYF.

CDR3: CASSWRTGSSTDTQYF. CDR3 coding DNA: TGTGCCAGCAGCTGGAGGACAGGGTCTAGCACAGATACGCAGTATTTT. V and J are TRBV11-1 and TRBJ2-3; TRBD1 aligns across 8 bases. This CDR3 spans 16 amino acids. CDR1 is SGHAT and CDR2 is FQDESV in the germline V gene (reference sequence). V shed 4 bases and J 0 bases; nucleotides not matched to a gene: 6.

This clonotype was seen a handful of times. This chain connects TRBV6-1 to TRBJ2-7; D might be TRBD1 (6 bases). CDR3 length: 14 residues. The V gene lost 8 bases and the J gene lost 0 bases, with 14 bases spanning the gap. From germline, CDR1 is MNHNS and CDR2 SASEGT. CDR3 nucleotide sequence: TGTGCCAGCGTCGGGACACTAAGCTCCTACGAGCAGTACTTC. Translation: CASVGTLSSYEQYF.

The gene calls are TRBV29-1 and TRBJ2-1; 11 positions match TRBD2. V trimming: 2 bases; J trimming: 16 bases; junction bases outside the gene matches: 7. The CDR3 spans 12 residues. Germline V gene lookup returns CDR1 SQVTM and CDR2 ANQGSEA. This CDR3 is CSVEPTSGVFFF. The DNA of the CDR3 is TGCAGCGTTGAACCGACTAGCGGGGTTTTTTTCTTC.

The chain uses TRBV7-9 and TRBJ1-1; the D is unclear. The germline V gene has CDR1 SEHNR and CDR2 FQNEAQ (reference sequence). The CDR3 consists of 15 residues. V lost 1 base to trimming and J lost 5 bases, with 14 bases between them. The CDR3 DNA is TGTGCCAGCAGCTTAGGACGAAGTTCAAGGACTGAAGCTTTCTTT. This encodes CASSLGRSSRTEAFF.

The chain joins TRBV7-2 to TRBJ2-2; 10 nucleotides agree with TRBD1. J gave up 4 bases and V 4 bases, and 3 bases lay outside the gene matches. Germline V gene lookup returns CDR1 SGHTA and CDR2 FQGNSA. This CDR3 contains 15 residues. The CDR3 is CASSSRTGGTGELFF. The CDR3 DNA reads as TGTGCCAGCAGCTCCAGGACAGGGGGCACCGGGGAGCTGTTTTTT.

The genes are TRBV14 and TRBJ2-1; 9 nucleotides line up with TRBD2. Germline trimming cut 0 bases from V and 5 bases from J; bases unmatched to any gene: 8. CDR1 is SGHDN and CDR2 is FVKESK in the germline V gene. The CDR3 has 17 residues. Written as DNA, the CDR3 is TGTGCCAGCAGCCAAGATCTATTGGGACTAGCCGACAATGAGCAGTTCTTC. Protein sequence: CASSQDLLGLADNEQFF.

This sequence joins TRBV20-1 and TRBJ2-7, with a possible D match to TRBD2 (6 bases). V was trimmed by 6 bases and J by 2 bases, leaving 17 bases between them. The CDR3 runs 14 residues. Germline CDR1 and CDR2: DFQATT and SNEGSKA (reference sequence). The CDR3 sequence is CSARLPREPYEQYF. The CDR3, as DNA: TGCAGTGCCCGACTTCCCCGGGAGCCCTACGAGCAGTACTTC.

In this sample, this clonotype turned up a few times. The J gene is TRBJ2-7, the V gene TRBV28, with 7 bases aligning to TRBD1. The trim removed 4 bases at V and 4 bases at J, leaving 4 bases unmatched. The CDR3 extends over 13 amino acids. The germline V gene encodes CDR1 MDHEN and CDR2 SYDVKM. Here the CDR3 DNA reads TGTGCCAGCAGTTGGGACAGCCTTTACGAGCAGTACTTC. Protein sequence: CASSWDSLYEQYF. The variable domain in full, with the rest retrieved from reference TRBV28 and TRBJ2-7, is DVKVTQSSRYLVKRTGEKVFLECVQDMDHENMFWYRQDPGLGLRLIYFSYDVKMKEKGDIPEGYSVSREKKERFSLILESASTNQTSMYLCASSWDSLYEQYFGPGTRLTVT.

The CDR3, as DNA: TGCAGTGCTAGAATGAGCGGGAGCTCCTACGAGCAGTACTTC. It is translated as CSARMSGSSYEQYF. V usage is TRBV20-1 and J usage is TRBJ2-7, with 8 bases aligning to TRBD2. This CDR3 region has 14 residues. V was clipped by 2 bases and J by 0 bases; unmatched bases: 3. The germline V gene has CDR1 DFQATT and CDR2 SNEGSKA (reference sequence).

This clonotype was recorded a few times. V and J are TRBV20-1 and TRBJ2-2; the match to TRBD2 covers 7 bases. The CDR3 length is 13 residues. V shed 5 bases and J 4 bases; nucleotides not matched to a gene: 4. The V gene's germline CDR1 is DFQATT and CDR2 SNEGSKA (reference sequence). CDR3 DNA sequence: TGCAGTGCTGGCCCTAGCGGCACCGGGGAGCTGTTTTTT. This encodes CSAGPSGTGELFF.

The chain combines TRBV10-2 with TRBJ1-4; 11 nucleotides align to TRBD1. The length of the CDR3 is 15 residues. Germline assignment: CDR1 WSHSY and CDR2 SAAADI. Trimming at V came to 3 bases and at J to 7 bases, leaving 4 bases not matched to a gene. The CDR3 nucleotides read TGCGCCAGCAGTGACCCGGACAGGGGGCTTGAAAAACTGTTTTTT. Its protein product is CASSDPDRGLEKLFF.

This clonotype has just a few counts. The chain combines TRBV5-1 with TRBJ2-2; TRBD2 matches 10 bases. Germline-derived CDR1 and CDR2 are SGHRS and YFSETQ. V shed 1 base and J 6 bases; nucleotides not matched to a gene: 9. This CDR3 is built from 17 residues. CDR3 DNA: TGCGCCAGCAGCTTGTCTAGCGGGAGAATTGGCGCCGGGGAGCTGTTTTTT. Its translation is CASSLSSGRIGAGELFF.

The rearrangement links TRBV5-8 to TRBJ1-1; D gene ambiguous. The CDR3 contains 14 residues. Germline lookup yields CDR1 SGHTS and CDR2 YDEGEE. Trimming stripped 3 bases from V and 1 base from J, with 10 bases between. Here the CDR3 DNA reads TGTGCCAGCAGCTATGCCCCGGGGAACACTGAAGCTTTCTTT. This codes for CASSYAPGNTEAFF. The full variable domain, in which reference TRBV5-8 and TRBJ1-1 provide the parts outside the CDR3, is EAGVTQSPTHLIKTRGQQATLRCSPISGHTSVYWYQQALGLGLQFLLWYDEGEERNRGNFPPRFSGRQFPNYSSELNVNALELEDSALYLCASSYAPGNTEAFFGQGTRLTVV.

The chain links TRBV20-1 to TRBJ1-5; no clear D. The CDR3 is 14 amino acids. The V and J ends lost 1 base and 3 bases respectively, with 10 bases between them. CDR1 and CDR2 from the germline V gene are DFQATT and SNEGSKA (reference sequence). Here the CDR3 reads CSARGQKPNQPQHF. As DNA, the CDR3 is TGCAGTGCTAGAGGGCAAAAACCCAATCAGCCCCAGCATTTT.

In this sample, this clonotype turned up a few times. The chain joins TRBV20-1 to TRBJ1-6, with 7 bases identical to TRBD1. The ends lost 2 bases at V and 5 bases at J; junction bases unmatched: 6. Germline CDR1 reads DFQATT; CDR2 reads SNEGSKA (reference sequence). CDR3 length: 15 amino acids. In nucleotides, the CDR3 is TGCAGTGCTAGAAGTGAAGACAGGGATAATTCACCCCTCCACTTT. It translates to CSARSEDRDNSPLHF.

This clonotype was seen only once. The J gene is TRBJ1-6, the V gene TRBV18, with TRBD1 matching 9 bases. Trimming at V came to 3 bases and at J to 7 bases, leaving 4 bases not matched to a gene. Looked up from germline, CDR1 is KGHSH and CDR2 is LQKENI. This CDR3 is built from 15 residues. The CDR3 region has the DNA TGTGCCAGCTCACCGATCGGACAGGGGAATTCACCCCTCCACTTT. The encoded protein is CASSPIGQGNSPLHF.

This chain links TRBV7-3 with TRBJ2-1, with TRBD1 matching over 8 bases. Trimming cost V 1 base and J 7 bases; bases outside gene matches: 9. Looked up from germline, CDR1 is SGHTA and CDR2 is FQGTGA. The CDR3 is 16 amino acids. The CDR3 loop reads CASSLRQGAQGNEQFF. The DNA of the CDR3 is TGTGCCAGCAGCTTAAGGCAGGGGGCTCAGGGGAATGAGCAGTTCTTC. Together with reference TRBV7-3 and TRBJ2-1, the CDR3 gives the full variable domain: GAGVSQTPSNKVTEKGKYVELRCDPISGHTALYWYRQSLGQGPEFLIYFQGTGAADDSGLPNDRFFAVRPEGSVSTLKIQRTERGDSAVYLCASSLRQGAQGNEQFFGPGTRLTVL.